This T cell receptor (beta chain) was captured in a study of regulatory T cells in long-lasting Graves disease. J gave up 4 bases and V 0 bases, and 10 bases lay outside the gene matches. The CDR3 consists of 17 residues. Germline V gene lookup returns CDR1 SGHDN and CDR2 FVKESK. Assembly of TCR beta libraries relied on iRepertoire HTBI primers together with Arm-PCR of CDR3 regions. MiXCR, applied by TCRdb to the multiplex PCR reads, yields one record per CDR3 protein. The table shows hundreds of thousands of distinct CDR3 sequences, with about 16% occurring only once. Time point defined: newly diagnosed GD, antithyroid drugs for less than 3 months. Following extraction of RNA from PBMCs, that RNA was used to make the TCR library. The authors drew 7.5 to 10 milliliters of peripheral blood into EDTA tubes. These same data were also listed under a study on T cells in Graves' hyperthyroidism and ophthalmopathy.

The chain combines TRBV14 with TRBJ2-5; the match to TRBD2 covers 8 bases. The material sequenced was peripheral blood mononuclear cells (PBMCs), taken at new diagnosis, from a patient treated with antithyroid drugs. The sequence was obtained from a woman aged 35-65 years with Graves disease. The CDR3 protein is CASSQERSGGERETQYF. CDR3 bases: TGTGCCAGCAGCCAAGAGAGAAGCGGGGGAGAGCGAGAGACCCAGTACTTC.